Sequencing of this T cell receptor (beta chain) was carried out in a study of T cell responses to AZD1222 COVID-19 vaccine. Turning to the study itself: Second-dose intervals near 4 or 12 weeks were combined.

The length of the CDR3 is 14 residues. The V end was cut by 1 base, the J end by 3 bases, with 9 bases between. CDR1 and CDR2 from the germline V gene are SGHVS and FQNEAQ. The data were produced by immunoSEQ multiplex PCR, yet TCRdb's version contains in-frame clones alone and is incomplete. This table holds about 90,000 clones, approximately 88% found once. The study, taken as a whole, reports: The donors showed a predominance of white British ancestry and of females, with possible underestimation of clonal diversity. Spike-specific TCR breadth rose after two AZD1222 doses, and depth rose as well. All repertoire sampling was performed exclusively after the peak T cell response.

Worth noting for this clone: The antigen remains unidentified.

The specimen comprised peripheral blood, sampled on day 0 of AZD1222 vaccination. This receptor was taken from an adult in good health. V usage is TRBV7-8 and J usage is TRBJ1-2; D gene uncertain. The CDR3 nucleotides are TGTGCCAGCAGCTTAGAAGCTTCCGACTATGGCTACACCTTC. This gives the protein CASSLEASDYGYTF.